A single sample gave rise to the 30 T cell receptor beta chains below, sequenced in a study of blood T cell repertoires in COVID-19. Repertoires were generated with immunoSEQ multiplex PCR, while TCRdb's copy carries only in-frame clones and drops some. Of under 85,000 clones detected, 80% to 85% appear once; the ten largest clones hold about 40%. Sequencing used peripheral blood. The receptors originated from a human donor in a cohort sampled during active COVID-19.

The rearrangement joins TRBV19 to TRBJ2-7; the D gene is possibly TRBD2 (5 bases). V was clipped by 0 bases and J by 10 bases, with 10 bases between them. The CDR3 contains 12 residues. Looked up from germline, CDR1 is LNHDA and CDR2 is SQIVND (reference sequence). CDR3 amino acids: CASSIDRRVQYF. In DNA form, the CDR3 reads TGTGCCAGTAGTATAGATCGGCGGGTTCAGTACTTC.

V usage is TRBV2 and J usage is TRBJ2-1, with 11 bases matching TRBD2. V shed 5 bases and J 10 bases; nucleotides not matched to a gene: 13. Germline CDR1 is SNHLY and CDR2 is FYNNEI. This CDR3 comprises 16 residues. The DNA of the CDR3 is TGTGCCAGCAGTCGACTGGCTAGCGGGGGGTCCAAAGAGCAGTTCTTC. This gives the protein CASSRLASGGSKEQFF.

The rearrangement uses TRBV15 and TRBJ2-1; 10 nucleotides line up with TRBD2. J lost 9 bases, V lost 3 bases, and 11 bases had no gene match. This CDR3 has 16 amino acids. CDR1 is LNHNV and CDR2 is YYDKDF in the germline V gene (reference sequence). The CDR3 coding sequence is TGTGCCACCAGCAGGGGGGCAATAGCGGGGGGCGGTGAGCAGTTCTTC. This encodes CATSRGAIAGGGEQFF.

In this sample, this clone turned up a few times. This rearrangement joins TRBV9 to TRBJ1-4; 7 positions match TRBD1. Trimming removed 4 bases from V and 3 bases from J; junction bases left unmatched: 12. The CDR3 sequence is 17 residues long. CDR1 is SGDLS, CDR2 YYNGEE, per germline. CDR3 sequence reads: CASSPQGRGRSNEKLFF. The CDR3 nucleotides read TGTGCCAGCAGCCCCCAAGGAAGGGGGCGGTCTAATGAAAAACTGTTTTTT.

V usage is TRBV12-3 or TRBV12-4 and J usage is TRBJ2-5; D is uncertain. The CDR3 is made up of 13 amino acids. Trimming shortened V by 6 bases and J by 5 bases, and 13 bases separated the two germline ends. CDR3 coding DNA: TGTGCCAGCAGCCTGTCCCAACGGGAGACCCAGTACTTC. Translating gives CASSLSQRETQYF.

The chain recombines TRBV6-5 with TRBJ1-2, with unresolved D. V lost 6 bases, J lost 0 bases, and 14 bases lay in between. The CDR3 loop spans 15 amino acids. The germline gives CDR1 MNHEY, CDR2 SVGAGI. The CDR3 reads CASSPWAGANYGYTF. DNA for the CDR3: TGTGCCAGCAGCCCCTGGGCGGGAGCTAACTATGGCTACACCTTC.

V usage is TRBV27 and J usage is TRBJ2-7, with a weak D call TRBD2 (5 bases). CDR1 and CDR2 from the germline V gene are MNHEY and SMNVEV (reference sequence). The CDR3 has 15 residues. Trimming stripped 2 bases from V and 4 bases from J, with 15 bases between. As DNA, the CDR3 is TGTGCCAGCAGTTTAATTGGCAGGACTCAATACGAGCAGTACTTC. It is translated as CASSLIGRTQYEQYF.

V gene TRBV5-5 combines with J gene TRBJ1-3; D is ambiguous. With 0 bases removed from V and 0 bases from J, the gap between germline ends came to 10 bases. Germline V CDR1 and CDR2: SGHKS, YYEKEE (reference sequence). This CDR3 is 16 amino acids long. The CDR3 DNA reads TGTGCCAGCAGCTTGGCCTCAGGCCGCTCTGGAAACACCATATATTTT. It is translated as CASSLASGRSGNTIYF.

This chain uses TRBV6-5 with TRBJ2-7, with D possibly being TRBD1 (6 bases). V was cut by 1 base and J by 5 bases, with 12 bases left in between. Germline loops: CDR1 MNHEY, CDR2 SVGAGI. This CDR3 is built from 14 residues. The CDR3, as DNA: TGTGCCAGCAGTTACTACAGGGATAGTCACGAGCAGTACTTC. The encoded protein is CASSYYRDSHEQYF.

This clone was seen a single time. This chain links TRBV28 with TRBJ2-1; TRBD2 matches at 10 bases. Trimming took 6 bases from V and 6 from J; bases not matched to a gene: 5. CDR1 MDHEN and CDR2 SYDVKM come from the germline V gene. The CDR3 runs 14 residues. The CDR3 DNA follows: TGTGCCAGCAGAAGCGGGGGGGCTGCCAATGAGCAGTTCTTC. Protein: CASRSGGAANEQFF.

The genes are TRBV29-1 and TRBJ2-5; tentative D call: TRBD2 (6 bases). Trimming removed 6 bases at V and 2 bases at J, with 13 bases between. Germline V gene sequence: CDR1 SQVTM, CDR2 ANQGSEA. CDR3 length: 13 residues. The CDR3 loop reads CSVRRGSQETQYF. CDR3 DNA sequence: TGCAGCGTGAGACGGGGGAGTCAAGAGACCCAGTACTTC.

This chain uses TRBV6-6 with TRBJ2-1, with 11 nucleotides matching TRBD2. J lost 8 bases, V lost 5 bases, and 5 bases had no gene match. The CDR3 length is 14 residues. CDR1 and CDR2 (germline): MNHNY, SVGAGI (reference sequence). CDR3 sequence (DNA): TGTGCCAGCAGTGTAGCGGGGGGGCCCCATGAGCAGTTCTTC. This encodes CASSVAGGPHEQFF.

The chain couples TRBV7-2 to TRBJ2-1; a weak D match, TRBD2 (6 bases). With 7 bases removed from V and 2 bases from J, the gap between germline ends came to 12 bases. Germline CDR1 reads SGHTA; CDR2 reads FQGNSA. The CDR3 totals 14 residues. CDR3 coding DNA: TGTGCCAGCAAGGGACTCGATCCCTACAATGAGCAGTTCTTC. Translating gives CASKGLDPYNEQFF.

The CDR3 region has the DNA TGTGCCAGCAGTTTCCACTACATCCTGGACAGGGGATACGAGCAGTACTTC. It codes for CASSFHYILDRGYEQYF. The chain links TRBV28 to TRBJ2-7, with TRBD1 matching 9 bases. Germline CDR1 is MDHEN and CDR2 is SYDVKM. CDR3 length: 17 residues. V lost 3 bases, J lost 4 bases, and 13 bases stayed unmatched.

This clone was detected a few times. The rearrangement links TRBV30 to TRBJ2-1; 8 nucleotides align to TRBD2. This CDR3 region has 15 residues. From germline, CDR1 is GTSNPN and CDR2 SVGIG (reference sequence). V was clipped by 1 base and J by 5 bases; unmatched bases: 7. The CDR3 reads CAWSAIAGRHNEQFF. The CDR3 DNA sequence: TGTGCCTGGAGTGCCATAGCGGGGAGACACAATGAGCAGTTCTTC.

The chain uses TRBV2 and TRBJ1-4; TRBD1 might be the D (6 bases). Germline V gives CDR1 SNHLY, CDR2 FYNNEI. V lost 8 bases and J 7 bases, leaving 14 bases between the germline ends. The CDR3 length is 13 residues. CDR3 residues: CASSAGATEKLFF. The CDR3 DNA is TGTGCCAGCTCAGCGGGGGCTACTGAAAAACTGTTTTTT.

DNA for the CDR3: TGTGCCAGCAGTGATTATACAATAGCGGGGGGGGTCACAGATACGCAGTATTTT. Encoded protein: CASSDYTIAGGVTDTQYF. This chain links TRBV25-1 with TRBJ2-3; 11 nucleotides match TRBD2. Germline V gene sequence: CDR1 MGHDK, CDR2 SYGVNS. V shed 3 bases, J shed 2 bases, and the junction held 10 bases outside the gene matches. The CDR3 is 18 residues long.

The CDR3 sequence is CAWSRGNRGPADTQYF. The CDR3 DNA follows: TGTGCCTGGAGCCGGGGGAACAGGGGGCCGGCAGATACGCAGTATTTT. V usage is TRBV30 and J usage is TRBJ2-3, with 9 bases matching TRBD1. Unmatched junction bases numbered 11, after V lost 3 bases and J lost 4 bases. The CDR3 has 16 residues. CDR1 is GTSNPN, CDR2 SVGIG, per germline (reference sequence). The whole variable domain, filled in from reference TRBV30 and TRBJ2-3, reads SQTIHQWPATLVQPVGSPLSLECTVEGTSNPNLYWYRQAAGRGLQLLFYSVGIGQISSEVPQNLSASRPQDRQFILSSKKLLLSDSGFYLCAWSRGNRGPADTQYFGPGTRLTVL.

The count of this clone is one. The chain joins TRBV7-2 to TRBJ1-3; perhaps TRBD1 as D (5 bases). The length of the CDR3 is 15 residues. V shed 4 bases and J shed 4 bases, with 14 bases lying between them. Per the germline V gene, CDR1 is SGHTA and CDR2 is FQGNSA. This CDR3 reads CASSYSAGQGNTIYF. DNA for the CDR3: TGTGCCAGCAGCTACTCTGCAGGGCAAGGAAACACCATATATTTT.

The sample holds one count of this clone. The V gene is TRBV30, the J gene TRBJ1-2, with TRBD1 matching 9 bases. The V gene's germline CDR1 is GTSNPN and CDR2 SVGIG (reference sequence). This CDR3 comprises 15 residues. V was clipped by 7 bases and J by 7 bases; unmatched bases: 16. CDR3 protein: CAFIPGQGLPTGYTF. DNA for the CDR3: TGTGCCTTCATCCCGGGACAGGGCCTTCCTACTGGCTACACCTTC.

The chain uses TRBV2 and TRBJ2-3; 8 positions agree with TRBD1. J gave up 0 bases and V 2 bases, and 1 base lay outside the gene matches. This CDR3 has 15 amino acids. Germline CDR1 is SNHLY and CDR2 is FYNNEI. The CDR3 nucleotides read TGTGCCAGCAGTGAACAGGGGGCTAGCACAGATACGCAGTATTTT. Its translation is CASSEQGASTDTQYF.

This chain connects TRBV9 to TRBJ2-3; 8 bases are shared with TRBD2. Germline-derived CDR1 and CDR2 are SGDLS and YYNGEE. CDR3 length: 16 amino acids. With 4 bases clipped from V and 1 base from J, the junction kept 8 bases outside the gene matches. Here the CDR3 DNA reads TGTGCCAGCAGCTCGAGCGGGGGCCGAGGCACAGATACGCAGTATTTT. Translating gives CASSSSGGRGTDTQYF. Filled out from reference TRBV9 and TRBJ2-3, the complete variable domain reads DSGVTQTPKHLITATGQRVTLRCSPRSGDLSVYWYQQSLDQGLQFLIQYYNGEERAKGNILERFSAQQFPDLHSELNLSSLELGDSALYFCASSSSGGRGTDTQYFGPGTRLTVL.

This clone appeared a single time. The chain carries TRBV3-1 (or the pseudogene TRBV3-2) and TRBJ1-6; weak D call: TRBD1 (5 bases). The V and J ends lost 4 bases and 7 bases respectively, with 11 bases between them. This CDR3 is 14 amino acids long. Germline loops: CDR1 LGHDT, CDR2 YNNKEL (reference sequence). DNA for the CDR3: TGTGCCAGCAGCCGCGATCAGGGAAATTCACCCCTCCACTTT. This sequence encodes CASSRDQGNSPLHF.

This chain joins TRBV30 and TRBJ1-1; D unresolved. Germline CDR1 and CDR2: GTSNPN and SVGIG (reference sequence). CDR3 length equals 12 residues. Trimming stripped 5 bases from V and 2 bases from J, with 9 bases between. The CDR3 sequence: CAWATYNTEAFF. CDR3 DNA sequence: TGTGCCTGGGCTACTTACAACACTGAAGCTTTCTTT.

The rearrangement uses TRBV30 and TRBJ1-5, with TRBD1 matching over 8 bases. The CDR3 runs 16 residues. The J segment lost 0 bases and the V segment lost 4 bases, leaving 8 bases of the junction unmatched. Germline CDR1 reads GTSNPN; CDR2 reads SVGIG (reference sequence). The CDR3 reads CAWTPVTGASNQPQHF. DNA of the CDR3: TGTGCCTGGACGCCAGTGACAGGGGCTAGCAATCAGCCCCAGCATTTT.

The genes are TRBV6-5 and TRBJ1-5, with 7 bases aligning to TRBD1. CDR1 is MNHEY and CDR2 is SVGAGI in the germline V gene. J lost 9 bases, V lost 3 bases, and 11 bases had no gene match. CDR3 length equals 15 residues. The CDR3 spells CASSYGQDGRGPQHF. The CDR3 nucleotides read TGTGCCAGCAGTTATGGACAGGACGGCCGGGGGCCCCAGCATTTT.

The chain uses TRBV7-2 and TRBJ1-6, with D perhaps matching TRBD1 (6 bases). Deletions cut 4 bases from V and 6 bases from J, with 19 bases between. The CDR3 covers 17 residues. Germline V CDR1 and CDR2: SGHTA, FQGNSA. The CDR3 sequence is CASSSRGGAVPNSPLHF. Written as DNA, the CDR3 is TGTGCCAGCAGCTCTCGAGGGGGAGCGGTTCCTAATTCACCCCTCCACTTT.

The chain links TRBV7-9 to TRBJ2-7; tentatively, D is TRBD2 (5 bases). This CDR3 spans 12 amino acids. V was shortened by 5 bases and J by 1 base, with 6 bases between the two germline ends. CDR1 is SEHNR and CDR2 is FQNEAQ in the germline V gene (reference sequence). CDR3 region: CASSGRSYEQYF. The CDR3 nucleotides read TGTGCCAGCAGCGGGAGATCCTACGAGCAGTACTTC.

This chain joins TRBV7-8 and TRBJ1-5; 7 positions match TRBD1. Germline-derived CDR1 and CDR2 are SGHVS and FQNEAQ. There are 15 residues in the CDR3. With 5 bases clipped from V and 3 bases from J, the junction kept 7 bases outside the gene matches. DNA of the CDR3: TGTGCCAGCAGCCGAGACAGGGTTCCCAATCAGCCCCAGCATTTT. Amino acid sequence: CASSRDRVPNQPQHF.

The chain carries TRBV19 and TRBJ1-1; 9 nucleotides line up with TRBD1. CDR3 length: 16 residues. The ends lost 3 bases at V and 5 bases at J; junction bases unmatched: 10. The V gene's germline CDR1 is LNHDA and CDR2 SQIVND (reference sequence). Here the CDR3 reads CASSILPGQGGTEAFF. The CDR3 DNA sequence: TGTGCCAGTAGTATCCTCCCGGGACAGGGTGGGACTGAAGCTTTCTTT.